The 14 T cell receptor beta chains below come from one sample, sequenced in a study of T cell repertoires in cytomegalovirus infection (dated by TCRdb to between 2017 and 2020). Sequencing was carried out with an Illumina HiSeq 1500. TCRdb reprocessing: public reads trimmed at Q25 with fastp, clones called with MiXCR, in-frame beta chains kept. Rows merge per CDR3 protein into single entries with the most common DNA and genes. For this sample there are 300,000 to 450,000 distinct CDR3 sequences; less than 20% appear just once. Approximately 8% of the sample rests with the top ten. The sequencing input was PBMCs. All receptors derive from a human donor in good health (CMV status not recorded). Some clones in this sample may be carry-over from other donors' samples.

This clonotype was recorded at least ten times. The chain combines TRBV20-1 with TRBJ2-7, with D perhaps matching TRBD1 or TRBD2 (5 bases each). Trimming shortened V by 0 bases and J by 4 bases, and 19 bases separated the two germline ends. This CDR3 is built from 16 residues. The germline V gene has CDR1 DFQATT and CDR2 SNEGSKA (reference sequence). The CDR3 sequence: CSARDPASGHGYEQYF. Here the CDR3 DNA reads TGCAGTGCTAGAGATCCTGCGTCGGGGCACGGGTACGAGCAGTACTTC.

The chain links TRBV7-2 to TRBJ2-5; D unresolved. Looked up from germline, CDR1 is SGHTA and CDR2 is FQGNSA. This CDR3 contains 13 residues. Trimming took 5 bases from V and 2 from J, leaving 9 bases between them. In DNA, the CDR3 is TGTGCCAGCAGCCGGACGTGGCAAGAGACCCAGTACTTC. Translating it yields CASSRTWQETQYF.

There are a few counts of this clonotype. The chain recombines TRBV18 with TRBJ1-1; the D gene is possibly TRBD1 (6 bases). V gave up 8 bases and J gave up 0 bases, with 10 bases separating them. CDR1 is KGHSH and CDR2 is LQKENI in the germline V gene. This CDR3 is 13 amino acids long. CDR3 sequence: CASGGQVNTEAFF. Here the CDR3 DNA reads TGTGCCAGCGGGGGGCAGGTGAACACTGAAGCTTTCTTT.

This clonotype occurred a few times. V gene TRBV2 combines with J gene TRBJ1-1; D is uncertain. Germline-derived CDR1 and CDR2 are SNHLY and FYNNEI. CDR3 length equals 13 residues. V lost 3 bases and J lost 1, with 6 bases in between. This CDR3 is CASSDPGNTEAFF. In DNA, the CDR3 is TGTGCCAGCAGTGATCCGGGGAACACTGAAGCTTTCTTT.

In its sample, this clonotype was seen a few times. The chain couples TRBV7-9 to TRBJ1-4; 9 positions agree with TRBD1. The germline V gene has CDR1 SEHNR and CDR2 FQNEAQ (reference sequence). V lost 5 bases and J lost 7; bases outside the gene matches: 8. The length of the CDR3 is 15 residues. The CDR3 loop is CASSTTGGAGEKLFF. CDR3 nucleotides: TGTGCCAGCAGCACCACAGGGGGCGCGGGTGAAAAACTGTTTTTT.

In this sample, this clonotype turned up a few times. This rearrangement joins TRBV15 to TRBJ2-1; 8 nucleotides line up with TRBD2. V was clipped by 1 base and J by 1 base; unmatched bases: 12. The CDR3 totals 19 residues. Germline assignment: CDR1 LNHNV and CDR2 YYDKDF (reference sequence). CDR3: CATSRAGGLVSGSYNEQFF. CDR3 in DNA: TGTGCCACCAGCAGAGCGGGGGGGCTCGTATCAGGTTCCTACAATGAGCAGTTCTTC.

This clonotype showed up just a few times. This rearrangement joins TRBV20-1 to TRBJ2-2; TRBD2 agrees at 7 bases. The V gene's germline CDR1 is DFQATT and CDR2 SNEGSKA (reference sequence). The V segment lost 2 bases and the J segment 5 bases; nucleotides outside the gene matches: 8. This CDR3 contains 15 residues. DNA for the CDR3: TGCAGTGCTAGAAATGAACTAGCGCGGACCGGGGAGCTGTTTTTT. This translates into CSARNELARTGELFF.

As regards this clonotype: It may be a read error: a sequence one base away is much more abundant. The V call is TRBV11-2, the J call TRBJ1-3; possibly TRBD1 for D (6 bases). Germline V gene lookup returns CDR1 SGHAT and CDR2 FQNNGV. This CDR3 is built from 13 residues. This chain's CDR3 is CTSSLGGENTIYF. The CDR3 DNA reads as TGTACCAGCAGCTTAGGGGGGGAGAACACCATATATTTT.

A few counts support this clonotype. The chain combines TRBV6-2 or TRBV6-3 with TRBJ1-5, with D possibly being TRBD1 (6 bases). The CDR3 is 14 residues long. V lost 4 bases, J lost 9 bases, and 16 bases lay in between. Germline values: CDR1 MNHEY, CDR2 SVGEGT. The CDR3 DNA reads as TGTGCCAGCAGTTCCATGGACAGAATCGGGCCCCAGCATTTT. Translated: CASSSMDRIGPQHF.

The chain employs TRBV4-1 and TRBJ1-1; no clear D gene. V lost 8 bases to trimming and J lost 1 base, with 17 bases between them. The CDR3 covers 15 residues. CDR1 and CDR2 (germline): MGHRA, YSYEKL. Here the CDR3 reads CASRITDTKNTEAFF. The DNA of the CDR3 is TGCGCCAGCCGAATTACAGACACCAAGAACACTGAAGCTTTCTTT.

This clonotype has a handful of counts. The chain employs TRBV9 and TRBJ2-1; either TRBD1 or TRBD2 may fit D (6 bases each). The CDR3 runs 16 residues. Trimming pared 0 bases from V and 0 bases from J, leaving 10 bases between. Per the germline V gene, CDR1 is SGDLS and CDR2 is YYNGEE. The CDR3 nucleotides read TGTGCCAGCAGCGTAGGGGAGGACAGCTCCTACAATGAGCAGTTCTTC. This gives the protein CASSVGEDSSYNEQFF. The full variable domain, in which reference TRBV9 and TRBJ2-1 provide the parts outside the CDR3, is DSGVTQTPKHLITATGQRVTLRCSPRSGDLSVYWYQQSLDQGLQFLIQYYNGEERAKGNILERFSAQQFPDLHSELNLSSLELGDSALYFCASSVGEDSSYNEQFFGPGTRLTVL.

This clonotype has a handful of counts. This sequence joins TRBV18 and TRBJ2-1; no reliable D call. Trimming removed 3 bases from V and 5 bases from J, with 14 bases in between. Germline CDR1 is KGHSH and CDR2 is LQKENI. The CDR3 contains 15 residues. As DNA, the CDR3 is TGTGCCAGCTCACCCTATGCGGCGCTTCACAATGAGCAGTTCTTC. Translated, it gives CASSPYAALHNEQFF.

This clonotype has a count of ten or more. The chain recombines TRBV12-3 or TRBV12-4 with TRBJ2-3; D is unclear. The CDR3 has 13 amino acids. V was trimmed by 6 bases and J by 4 bases, leaving 11 bases between them. The CDR3 sequence is CASSLRRPDTQYF. The CDR3 region has the DNA TGTGCCAGCAGCCTCCGGAGACCAGATACGCAGTATTTT.

This clonotype was seen only a few times. The V call is TRBV20-1, the J call TRBJ1-1; 9 bases fit TRBD1. In germline, CDR1 is DFQATT, CDR2 SNEGSKA (reference sequence). This CDR3 is 16 amino acids long. Trimming removed 0 bases from V and 7 bases from J; junction bases left unmatched: 12. The CDR3 DNA reads as TGCAGTGCTAGAGATTGGGACAGGGCCACTGAGAGTGAAGCTTTCTTT. Translation: CSARDWDRATESEAFF.